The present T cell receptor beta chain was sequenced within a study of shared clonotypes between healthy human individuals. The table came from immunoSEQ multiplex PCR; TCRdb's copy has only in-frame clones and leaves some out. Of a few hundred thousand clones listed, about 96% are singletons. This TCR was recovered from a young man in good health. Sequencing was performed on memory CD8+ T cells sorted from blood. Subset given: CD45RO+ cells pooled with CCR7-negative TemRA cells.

For the CDR3, the DNA is TGCGCCAGCAGCTTCGCTAGCGCTAAGGGCGAGCAGTACTTC. Protein sequence: CASSFASAKGEQYF. The gene calls are TRBV5-1 and TRBJ2-7; TRBD2 might be the D (6 bases). The CDR3 has 14 residues. Between the trimmed V and J ends, which lost 2 bases and 6 bases, there was a span of 15 bases. Germline values: CDR1 SGHRS, CDR2 YFSETQ.